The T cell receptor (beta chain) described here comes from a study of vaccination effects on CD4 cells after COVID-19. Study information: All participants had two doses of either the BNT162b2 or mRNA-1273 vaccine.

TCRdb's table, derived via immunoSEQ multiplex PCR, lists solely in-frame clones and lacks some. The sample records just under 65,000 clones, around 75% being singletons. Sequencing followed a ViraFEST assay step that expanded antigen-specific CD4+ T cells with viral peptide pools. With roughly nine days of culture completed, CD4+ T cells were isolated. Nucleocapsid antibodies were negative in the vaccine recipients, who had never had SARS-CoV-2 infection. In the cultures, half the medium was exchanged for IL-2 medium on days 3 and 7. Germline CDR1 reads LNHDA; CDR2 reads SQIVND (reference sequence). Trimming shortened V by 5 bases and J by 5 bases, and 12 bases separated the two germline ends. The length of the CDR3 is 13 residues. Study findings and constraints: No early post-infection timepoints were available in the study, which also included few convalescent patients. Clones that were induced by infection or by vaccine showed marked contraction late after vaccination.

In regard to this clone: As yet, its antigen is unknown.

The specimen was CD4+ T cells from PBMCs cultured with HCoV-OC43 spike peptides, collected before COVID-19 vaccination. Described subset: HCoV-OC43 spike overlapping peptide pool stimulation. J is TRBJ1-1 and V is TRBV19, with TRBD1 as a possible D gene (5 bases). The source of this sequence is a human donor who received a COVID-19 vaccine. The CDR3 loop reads CASSLQGMTEAFF. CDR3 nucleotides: TGTGCCAGTAGTCTCCAGGGAATGACTGAAGCTTTCTTT. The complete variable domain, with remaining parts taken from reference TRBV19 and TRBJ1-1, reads DGGITQSPKYLFRKEGQNVTLSCEQNLNHDAMYWYRQDPGQGLRLIYYSQIVNDFQKGDIAEGYSVSREKKESFPLTVTSAQKNPTAFYLCASSLQGMTEAFFGQGTRLTVV.